This record looks at one T cell receptor beta chain sequence and its context. Its target is unknown. Sequencing of TCR beta was carried out in blood CD8+ and CD4+ T cells. The authors negatively isolated CD8+ and CD4+ T cells and FACS-enriched TEMRA cells. V dropped 4 bases and J dropped 3 bases, with 10 bases sitting between them. The CDR3 covers 14 residues. Germline CDR1 GTSNPN, CDR2 SVGIG (reference sequence). This entry comes from a study of CD8 T cells in Susac syndrome. Study background: Each patient with Susac syndrome, at the time of blood draw, was therapy-naive, on corticosteroids, or on intravenous immunoglobulin alone.

A quantity of roughly 0.5 to 1 ug RNA underwent reverse transcription using random hexamers. TCRdb re-derived calls from the immunoSEQ multiplex PCR reads in MiXCR, one entry per CDR3 protein. Seen here are roughly 200,000 distinct CDR3 sequences, under 95% observed once, and the top ten hold around 0.11%. General observations from the study: The CD4+ T cell repertoires in Susac syndrome did not show any clonal expansion.

V and J are TRBV30 and TRBJ1-6; perhaps TRBD1 as D (5 bases). The TCR comes from a human donor with Susac syndrome. The material sequenced was CD4+ T cells from PBMCs. The CDR3 DNA sequence: TGTGCCTGGAAGCCAGGGAGCTATAATTCACCCCTCCACTTT. This codes for CAWKPGSYNSPLHF.